These 7 T cell receptor beta chains were all obtained from the same sample, sequenced in a study of T cell changes during pregnancy in multiple sclerosis. Libraries were prepared by immunoSEQ multiplex PCR; TCRdb keeps only in-frame clonotypes and omits some of them. The sample lists around 92,000 clones; approximately 94% were seen once. The sample consisted of peripheral blood, taken in the third trimester of pregnancy. Every receptor here comes from a female donor with multiple sclerosis, enrolled in a pregnancy study.

V and J are TRBV7-9 and TRBJ2-1; tentatively, D is TRBD1 (6 bases). The CDR3 covers 14 residues. Trimming removed 1 base from V and 7 bases from J, with 11 bases in between. In germline, CDR1 is SEHNR, CDR2 FQNEAQ (reference sequence). CDR3 loop: CASSLDRVGNEQFF. CDR3 nucleotides: TGTGCCAGCAGCTTAGACAGGGTCGGGAATGAGCAGTTCTTC.

The CDR3 here is CASSPNVGSPYEQYF. The CDR3 bases are TGTGCCAGCAGCCCGAACGTGGGGAGCCCCTACGAGCAGTACTTC. The V call is TRBV7-8, the J call TRBJ2-7; maybe TRBD2 (5 bases). Germline CDR1 reads SGHVS; CDR2 reads FQNEAQ. The length of the CDR3 is 15 residues. V lost 5 bases to trimming and J lost 2 bases, with 16 bases between them. The variable domain in full, with the rest retrieved from reference TRBV7-8 and TRBJ2-7, is GAGVSQSPRYKVAKRGQDVALRCDPISGHVSLFWYQQALGQGPEFLTYFQNEAQLDKSGLPSDRFFAERPEGSVSTLKIQRTQQEDSAVYLCASSPNVGSPYEQYFGPGTRLTVT.

This clone was counted a single time. The V and J genes are TRBV5-4 and TRBJ2-1, with TRBD2 matching over 9 bases. CDR1 and CDR2 from the germline V gene are SGHNT and YYREEE (reference sequence). The CDR3 loop spans 16 amino acids. J was trimmed by 8 bases and V by 3 bases; bases with no gene match: 12. DNA of the CDR3: TGTGCCAGCAGCTCCATCGGGACTAGCTATGGCGATGAGCAGTTCTTC. This translates into CASSSIGTSYGDEQFF.

The chain uses TRBV5-1 and TRBJ1-2, with a tentative D call TRBD1 (6 bases). The V end was cut by 0 bases, the J end by 1 base, with 10 bases between. The CDR3 consists of 15 residues. Germline V gene data show CDR1 as SGHRS and CDR2 as YFSETQ. CDR3 in amino acids: CASSLAGGLNYGYTF. The CDR3 DNA reads as TGCGCCAGCAGCTTGGCCGGGGGGCTTAACTATGGCTACACCTTC.

The chain carries TRBV7-9 and TRBJ1-3, with TRBD1 matching 9 bases. CDR1 is SEHNR and CDR2 is FQNEAQ in the germline V gene (reference sequence). The V segment lost 5 bases and the J segment 4 bases; nucleotides outside the gene matches: 6. CDR3 length: 15 amino acids. CDR3 region: CASSGDRAFGNTIYF. The CDR3 bases are TGTGCCAGCAGCGGGGACAGGGCCTTCGGAAACACCATATATTTT.

This clone has just a few counts. The chain is built from TRBV6-5 and TRBJ1-1, with D perhaps matching TRBD1 (6 bases). Trimming took 8 bases from V and 0 from J, leaving 16 bases between them. The CDR3 covers 15 residues. Germline V gives CDR1 MNHEY, CDR2 SVGAGI. The CDR3 reads CASGTPLLMNTEAFF. CDR3 coding DNA: TGTGCCAGCGGGACACCACTATTGATGAACACTGAAGCTTTCTTT.

The chain uses TRBV7-9 and TRBJ1-2; tentatively, D is TRBD1 (5 bases). Germline loops: CDR1 SEHNR, CDR2 FQNEAQ (reference sequence). The CDR3 sequence is 18 residues long. Trimming removed 5 bases from V and 2 bases from J, with 24 bases in between. CDR3 protein: CASSAENRDFKRNYGYTF. CDR3 nucleotides: TGTGCCAGCAGCGCAGAAAACCGGGACTTCAAGAGGAACTATGGCTACACCTTC.